This T cell receptor beta chain was identified during a study of blood T cell repertoires in COVID-19. About the study: Acute and convalescent COVID-19 samples came from the United States, Italy and Spain.

Method: immunoSEQ multiplex PCR; TCRdb's copy keeps in-frame clones and lacks some. The data contain about 190,000 clones, under 80% of them seen just once; the ten biggest clones take up around 12%. The CDR3 sequence is 14 residues long. With V trimmed by 7 bases and J by 5 bases, 8 bases remained unmatched. Germline V gives CDR1 MNHEY, CDR2 SVGAGI. This chain joins TRBV6-5 and TRBJ2-5; 9 bases line up with TRBD1. The sequence came from a woman aged 45-60 years with acute or convalescent COVID-19. Sequencing was carried out using peripheral blood. The CDR3 DNA sequence: TGTGCCAGCACCTACAGGGGGCGCGGGGAGACCCAGTACTTC. The encoded protein is CASTYRGRGETQYF.